This TCR beta chain originates from a study of long-term antiretroviral therapy in people with HIV. It was version v3.0 of the immunoSEQ assay that was run at survey level. Sequencing targeted roughly 35,000-50,000 T-cell genomes per sample. Data came from immunoSEQ multiplex PCR; TCRdb stores just in-frame clones and leaves some out. Found here are under 30,000 clones, roughly 82% of them singletons; the top ten hold about 10%. Per the germline V gene, CDR1 is ENHRY and CDR2 is SYGVKD. The length of the CDR3 is 14 residues. V dropped 3 bases and J dropped 0 bases, with 8 bases sitting between them. This specimen was unsorted PBMCs, taken 0.8 years before starting antiretroviral therapy. This clonotype was sampled from a man younger than 35 with HIV. The chain has TRBV10-3 and TRBJ1-2, with D uncertain. The CDR3 coding sequence is TGTGCCATCAGTGACCCGGATACTAACTATGGCTACACCTTC. It yields the protein CAISDPDTNYGYTF.